The clone carrying this T cell receptor (beta chain) was picked up many times. RNA transcripts served as the template for amplifying TCR beta CDR3 regions. With the HTBI primer set, the TCR CDR3 went through a first round of RT-PCR. TCRdb analysed the multiplex PCR reads with MiXCR anew, one entry per CDR3 protein. The sample includes over 450,000 distinct CDR3 sequences, over 15% seen only once; the top ten take approximately 15%. This specimen belongs to a study of T cells in Graves' hyperthyroidism and ophthalmopathy. Study summary: The authors collected peripheral blood at initial diagnosis, before any treatment.

Ophthalmopathy cases met thresholds of Clinical Activity Score at least 3, NOSPECS grade at least 4 and duration under 3 months. Fresh peripheral blood, 8 to 10 ml, was the source of the PBMCs. V lost 1 base, J lost 1 base, and 3 bases stayed unmatched. The CDR3 is 15 amino acids. CDR1 and CDR2 (germline): SGHRS, YFSETQ. The rearrangement uses TRBV5-1 and TRBJ1-1; TRBD1 matches 8 bases. The TCR was taken from a woman between 18 and 30 years old with Graves' ophthalmopathy. The source material was blood. Here the CDR3 reads CASSLYGQGNTEAFF. The CDR3 DNA sequence: TGCGCCAGCAGCTTGTATGGACAGGGGAACACTGAAGCTTTCTTT.